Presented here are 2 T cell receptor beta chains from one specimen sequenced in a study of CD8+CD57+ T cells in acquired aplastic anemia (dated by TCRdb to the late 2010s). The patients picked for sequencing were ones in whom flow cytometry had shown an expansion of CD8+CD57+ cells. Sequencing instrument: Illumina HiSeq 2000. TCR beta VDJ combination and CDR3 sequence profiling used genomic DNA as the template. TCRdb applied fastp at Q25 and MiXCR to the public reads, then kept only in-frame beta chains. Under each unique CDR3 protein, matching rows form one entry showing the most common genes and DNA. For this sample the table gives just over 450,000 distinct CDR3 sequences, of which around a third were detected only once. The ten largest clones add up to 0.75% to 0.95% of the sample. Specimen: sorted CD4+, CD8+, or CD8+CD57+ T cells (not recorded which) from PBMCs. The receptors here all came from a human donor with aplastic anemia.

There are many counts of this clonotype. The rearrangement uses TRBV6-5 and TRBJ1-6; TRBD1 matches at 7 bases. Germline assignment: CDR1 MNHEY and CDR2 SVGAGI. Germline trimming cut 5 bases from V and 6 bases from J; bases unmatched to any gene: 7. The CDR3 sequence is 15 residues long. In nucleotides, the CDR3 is TGTGCCAGCAGTAACCGACAGGGAGTTAATTCACCCCTCCACTTT. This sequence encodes CASSNRQGVNSPLHF.

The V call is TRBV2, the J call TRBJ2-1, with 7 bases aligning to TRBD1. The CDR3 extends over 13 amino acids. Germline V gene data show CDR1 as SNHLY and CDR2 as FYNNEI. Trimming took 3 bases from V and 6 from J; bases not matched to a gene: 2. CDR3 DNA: TGTGCCAGCAGTGATAGGGACAGCAATGAGCAGTTCTTC. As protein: CASSDRDSNEQFF.